Listed below are T cell receptor beta chains from one sample, sequenced in a study of CD8 T cells in ankylosing spondylitis. TCRdb re-derived calls from the 5' RACE reads in MiXCR, one entry per CDR3 protein. The repertoire holds more than 95,000 distinct CDR3 sequences, with about 7.7% as singletons. Material for sequencing was blood, either unsorted or a sorted T cell fraction (not recorded which). The receptors were gathered from a male donor with ankylosing spondylitis or in good health (not recorded which). CDR3s include the opening cysteine and the closing phenylalanine or tryptophan. A D gene is named only where the DNA matches it firmly. Only part of the rows carry a size: once, few, many, or a class if the clone is expanded.

CDR3 protein: CASSERRDPMYTQYF
CDR3 DNA: TGTGCCAGCAGCGAACGACGGGACCCCATGTATACGCAGTATTTT
V gene: TRBV11-1
D gene: NA
clone size: many
J gene: TRBJ2-3

CDR3 protein: CASSLVEGPYEQYF
CDR3 DNA: TGTGCCAGCAGCTTAGTGGAGGGGCCCTACGAGCAGTACTTC
V gene: TRBV7-2
D gene: NA
clone size: many
J gene: TRBJ2-7

CDR3 protein: CATSEGGQVQETQYF
CDR3 DNA: TGTGCCACCAGTGAGGGGGGACAGGTTCAAGAGACCCAGTACTTC
V gene: TRBV24-1
D gene: TRBD1
clone size: many
J gene: TRBJ2-5

CDR3 protein: CASSDTNTGELFF
CDR3 DNA: TGCGCCAGCAGTGACACGAACACCGGGGAGCTGTTTTTT
V gene: TRBV10-1
D gene: NA
clone size: many
J gene: TRBJ2-2

CDR3 protein: CASSQYKYNEQFF
CDR3 DNA: TGTGCCAGCAGCCAATACAAGTACAATGAGCAGTTCTTC
V gene: TRBV3-1
D gene: NA
clone size: many
J gene: TRBJ2-1

CDR3 protein: CASSSQRGGSAGELFF
CDR3 DNA: TGTGCCAGCAGCTCCCAGAGGGGCGGGAGCGCCGGGGAGCTGTTTTTT
V gene: TRBV11-2
D gene: TRBD2
clone size: many
J gene: TRBJ2-2

CDR3 protein: CSAASGSKGTGELFF
CDR3 DNA: TGCAGTGCTGCTAGCGGGAGTAAGGGCACCGGGGAGCTGTTTTTT
V gene: TRBV20-1
D gene: TRBD2
clone size: many
J gene: TRBJ2-2

CDR3 protein: CSARSWGRTYNEQFF
CDR3 DNA: TGCAGTGCTAGATCCTGGGGGAGAACATACAATGAGCAGTTCTTC
V gene: TRBV20-1
D gene: NA
clone size: many
J gene: TRBJ2-1

CDR3 protein: CASSFSTYNEQFF
CDR3 DNA: TGTGCCAGCAGCTTCAGCACCTACAATGAGCAGTTCTTC
V gene: TRBV7-9
D gene: NA
clone size: many
J gene: TRBJ2-1

CDR3 protein: CASSLGGKWNQPQHF
CDR3 DNA: TGTGCCAGCAGCTTGGGGGGTAAGTGGAATCAGCCCCAGCATTTT
V gene: TRBV7-2
D gene: NA
clone size: many
J gene: TRBJ1-5

CDR3 protein: CASSSPWAGEVLYGYTF
CDR3 DNA: TGTGCCAGCAGCTCCCCCTGGGCGGGGGAGGTCCTCTATGGCTACACCTTC
V gene: TRBV7-9
D gene: NA
clone size: few
J gene: TRBJ1-2

CDR3 protein: CSVQGASTEAFF
CDR3 DNA: TGCAGCGTCCAGGGGGCTAGCACTGAAGCTTTCTTT
V gene: TRBV29-1
D gene: TRBD1
clone size: many
J gene: TRBJ1-1

CDR3 protein: CASSYSGGADDNEQFF
CDR3 DNA: TGTGCCAGCAGTTACTCTGGGGGGGCGGACGACAATGAGCAGTTCTTC
V gene: TRBV6-8
D gene: NA
clone size: many
J gene: TRBJ2-1

CDR3 protein: CASSLGQGSGGTQYF
CDR3 DNA: TGCGCCAGCAGCTTGGGACAGGGCTCCGGAGGGACCCAGTACTTC
V gene: TRBV5-1
D gene: TRBD1
clone size: many
J gene: TRBJ2-5

CDR3 protein: CAWKTGLVQETQYF
CDR3 DNA: TGTGCCTGGAAAACCGGGTTGGTTCAAGAGACCCAGTACTTC
V gene: TRBV30
D gene: NA
clone size: few
J gene: TRBJ2-5

CDR3 protein: CASSVGQGGLSEQYF
CDR3 DNA: TGTGCCAGCAGCGTAGGCCAGGGGGGTTTGTCCGAGCAGTACTTC
V gene: TRBV9
D gene: NA
clone size: many
J gene: TRBJ2-7

CDR3 protein: CASTDGFQEAFF
CDR3 DNA: TGTGCCAGCACCGACGGGTTCCAAGAAGCTTTCTTT
V gene: TRBV6-2/TRBV6-3
D gene: NA
clone size: many
J gene: TRBJ1-1

CDR3 protein: CSAKDSQETQYF
CDR3 DNA: TGCAGTGCTAAAGACTCACAAGAGACCCAGTACTTC
V gene: TRBV20-1
D gene: NA
clone size: many
J gene: TRBJ2-5

CDR3 protein: CASSLAGRDQETQYF
CDR3 DNA: TGTGCCAGCAGCTTAGCAGGCAGAGACCAAGAGACCCAGTACTTC
V gene: TRBV7-2
D gene: NA
clone size: few
J gene: TRBJ2-5

CDR3 protein: CASSEELAGPFSGANVLTF
CDR3 DNA: TGTGCCAGCAGCGAGGAGCTAGCGGGGCCGTTCTCTGGGGCCAACGTCCTGACTTTC
V gene: TRBV9
D gene: TRBD2
clone size: many
J gene: TRBJ2-6

CDR3 protein: CASSVGQGFSYEQYF
CDR3 DNA: TGTGCCAGCAGCGTTGGACAGGGTTTCTCCTACGAGCAGTACTTC
V gene: TRBV9
D gene: TRBD1
clone size: many
J gene: TRBJ2-7

CDR3 protein: CASSVVVWEETQYF
CDR3 DNA: TGTGCCAGCAGCGTAGTCGTGTGGGAAGAGACCCAGTACTTC
V gene: TRBV7-2
D gene: NA
clone size: NA
J gene: TRBJ2-5

CDR3 protein: CSVEVTSYEQYF
CDR3 DNA: TGCAGCGTTGAAGTTACCTCCTACGAGCAGTACTTC
V gene: TRBV29-1
D gene: NA
clone size: many
J gene: TRBJ2-7

CDR3 protein: CASSFNAGELFF
CDR3 DNA: TGTGCCAGCAGCTTTAACGCCGGGGAGCTGTTTTTT
V gene: TRBV7-2
D gene: NA
clone size: many
J gene: TRBJ2-2

CDR3 protein: CASSPGLAGVTWFF
CDR3 DNA: TGTGCCAGCAGCCCGGGACTAGCGGGAGTGACCTGGTTCTTC
V gene: TRBV5-6
D gene: TRBD2
clone size: many
J gene: TRBJ2-1

CDR3 protein: CASSEGGPGAQYF
CDR3 DNA: TGTGCCAGCAGTGAGGGAGGCCCTGGGGCCCAGTACTTC
V gene: TRBV25-1
D gene: NA
clone size: many
J gene: TRBJ2-5

CDR3 protein: CSARDQRGGATGELFF
CDR3 DNA: TGCAGTGCTAGAGATCAAAGAGGGGGCGCCACCGGGGAGCTGTTTTTT
V gene: TRBV20-1
D gene: TRBD1
clone size: many
J gene: TRBJ2-2

CDR3 protein: CSAHTSGSYNEQFF
CDR3 DNA: TGCAGTGCTCATACTAGCGGCTCCTACAATGAGCAGTTCTTC
V gene: TRBV20-1
D gene: TRBD2
clone size: many
J gene: TRBJ2-1

CDR3 protein: CASSLDPYQNTEAFF
CDR3 DNA: TGTGCCAGCAGCCTCGATCCTTACCAGAACACTGAAGCTTTCTTT
V gene: TRBV5-4
D gene: NA
clone size: many
J gene: TRBJ1-1

CDR3 protein: CSARESGGRALIEQFF
CDR3 DNA: TGCAGTGCTAGAGAATCCGGCGGGAGGGCCCTCATTGAGCAGTTCTTC
V gene: TRBV20-1
D gene: TRBD2
clone size: many
J gene: TRBJ2-1

CDR3 protein: CASSTTANTEAFF
CDR3 DNA: TGTGCCAGCAGTACTACAGCGAACACTGAAGCTTTCTTT
V gene: TRBV7-2
D gene: NA
clone size: NA
J gene: TRBJ1-1

CDR3 protein: CASSLGRASGNTIYF
CDR3 DNA: TGTGCCAGCAGCTTAGGCAGGGCGTCTGGAAACACCATATATTTT
V gene: TRBV7-9
D gene: NA
clone size: many
J gene: TRBJ1-3

CDR3 protein: CASSPRLKERYTF
CDR3 DNA: TGTGCCAGCAGTCCTCGGTTAAAGGAGAGGTACACCTTC
V gene: TRBV6-2/TRBV6-3
D gene: NA
clone size: many
J gene: TRBJ1-2

CDR3 protein: CASSLAWGSGSGGSTDTQYF
CDR3 DNA: TGTGCCAGCAGCTTAGCGTGGGGGTCCGGCAGCGGGGGTAGCACAGATACGCAGTATTTT
V gene: TRBV7-8
D gene: TRBD2
clone size: few
J gene: TRBJ2-3

CDR3 protein: CASSYSPLDGGRNEQYF
CDR3 DNA: TGTGCCAGCAGTTACTCACCCTTGGACGGGGGTCGAAACGAGCAGTACTTC
V gene: TRBV6-5
D gene: NA
clone size: NA
J gene: TRBJ2-7

CDR3 protein: CASSLSRGGGYTF
CDR3 DNA: TGTGCCAGCAGCTTAAGTAGGGGAGGTGGCTACACCTTC
V gene: TRBV7-2
D gene: NA
clone size: many
J gene: TRBJ1-2

CDR3 protein: CSARVLTGGSNQPQHF
CDR3 DNA: TGCAGTGCTAGAGTACTAACAGGGGGTAGCAATCAGCCCCAGCATTTT
V gene: TRBV20-1
D gene: TRBD1
clone size: NA
J gene: TRBJ1-5

CDR3 protein: CSARSWRENPLLENIQYF
CDR3 DNA: TGCAGTGCTAGGTCGTGGCGGGAGAACCCCCTCTTGGAAAACATTCAGTACTTC
V gene: TRBV20-1
D gene: TRBD2
clone size: many
J gene: TRBJ2-4

CDR3 protein: CASSVGKDRGRGTEAFF
CDR3 DNA: TGTGCCAGCAGCGTAGGGAAGGACAGGGGAAGGGGCACTGAAGCTTTCTTT
V gene: TRBV9
D gene: TRBD1
clone size: many
J gene: TRBJ1-1

CDR3 protein: CSARDRLAGGSYNEQFF
CDR3 DNA: TGCAGTGCTAGAGATCGCCTAGCGGGGGGCTCCTACAATGAGCAGTTCTTC
V gene: TRBV20-1
D gene: TRBD2
clone size: many
J gene: TRBJ2-1

CDR3 protein: CASSALGSSQYF
CDR3 DNA: TGCGCCAGCAGCGCCTTAGGGAGTAGTCAGTACTTC
V gene: TRBV5-1
D gene: NA
clone size: many
J gene: TRBJ2-4

CDR3 protein: CASSPETYEQYF
CDR3 DNA: TGCGCCAGCAGCCCGGAGACATACGAGCAGTACTTC
V gene: TRBV5-1
D gene: NA
clone size: many
J gene: TRBJ2-7

CDR3 protein: CSVEGTEAFF
CDR3 DNA: TGCAGCGTAGAAGGGACGGAAGCTTTCTTT
V gene: TRBV29-1
D gene: NA
clone size: many
J gene: TRBJ1-1

CDR3 protein: CASGLAKSGLEFYEQYF
CDR3 DNA: TGTGCTAGTGGTTTGGCCAAATCAGGGTTAGAGTTCTACGAGCAGTACTTC
V gene: TRBV12-5
D gene: NA
clone size: few
J gene: TRBJ2-7

CDR3 protein: CASSFRHTGELFF
CDR3 DNA: TGTGCCAGCAGCTTCCGACACACCGGGGAGCTGTTTTTT
V gene: TRBV7-6
D gene: NA
clone size: many
J gene: TRBJ2-2

CDR3 protein: CASSQRKTSGRAGGYEQYF
CDR3 DNA: TGCGCCAGCAGCCAACGAAAGACTAGCGGGAGGGCCGGTGGGTACGAGCAGTACTTC
V gene: TRBV4-3
D gene: TRBD2
clone size: many
J gene: TRBJ2-7

CDR3 protein: CSVWTGRSSYEQYF
CDR3 DNA: TGCAGCGTGTGGACAGGGAGAAGCTCCTACGAGCAGTACTTC
V gene: TRBV29-1
D gene: TRBD1
clone size: many
J gene: TRBJ2-7

CDR3 protein: CSVALGLNYGYTF
CDR3 DNA: TGCAGCGTTGCCCTGGGTTTGAACTATGGCTACACCTTC
V gene: TRBV29-1
D gene: NA
clone size: NA
J gene: TRBJ1-2

CDR3 protein: CASTGQENTGELFF
CDR3 DNA: TGCGCCAGCACTGGACAGGAAAACACCGGGGAGCTGTTTTTT
V gene: TRBV5-1
D gene: TRBD1
clone size: few
J gene: TRBJ2-2

CDR3 protein: CASSLNTETQYF
CDR3 DNA: TGTGCCAGCAGCTTGAATACAGAGACCCAGTACTTC
V gene: TRBV5-6
D gene: NA
clone size: many
J gene: TRBJ2-5

CDR3 protein: CASSQDFPRNATSIEAFF
CDR3 DNA: TGTGCCAGCAGCCAAGATTTTCCCCGGAACGCTACTTCTATTGAAGCTTTCTTT
V gene: TRBV3-1
D gene: NA
clone size: few
J gene: TRBJ1-1

CDR3 protein: CASCNRDSRNEQYF
CDR3 DNA: TGTGCCAGCTGCAATCGGGACAGCAGGAACGAGCAGTACTTC
V gene: TRBV6-1
D gene: TRBD1
clone size: many
J gene: TRBJ2-7

CDR3 protein: CAISDKPGQVNTEAFF
CDR3 DNA: TGTGCCATCAGTGACAAGCCGGGACAGGTGAACACTGAAGCTTTCTTT
V gene: TRBV10-3
D gene: TRBD1
clone size: many
J gene: TRBJ1-1

CDR3 protein: CASSQEYALGSPLHF
CDR3 DNA: TGCGCCAGCAGCCAAGAGTACGCGTTGGGGTCACCCCTCCACTTT
V gene: TRBV4-3
D gene: NA
clone size: many
J gene: TRBJ1-6

CDR3 protein: CASSQVSGDYDHTF
CDR3 DNA: TGCGCCAGCAGCCAAGTTTCAGGGGACTATGACCACACCTTC
V gene: TRBV4-1
D gene: NA
clone size: once
J gene: TRBJ1-2

CDR3 protein: CATSRDRERAYEQYF
CDR3 DNA: TGTGCCACCAGCCGAGACCGAGAACGCGCTTACGAGCAGTACTTC
V gene: TRBV15
D gene: NA
clone size: many
J gene: TRBJ2-7